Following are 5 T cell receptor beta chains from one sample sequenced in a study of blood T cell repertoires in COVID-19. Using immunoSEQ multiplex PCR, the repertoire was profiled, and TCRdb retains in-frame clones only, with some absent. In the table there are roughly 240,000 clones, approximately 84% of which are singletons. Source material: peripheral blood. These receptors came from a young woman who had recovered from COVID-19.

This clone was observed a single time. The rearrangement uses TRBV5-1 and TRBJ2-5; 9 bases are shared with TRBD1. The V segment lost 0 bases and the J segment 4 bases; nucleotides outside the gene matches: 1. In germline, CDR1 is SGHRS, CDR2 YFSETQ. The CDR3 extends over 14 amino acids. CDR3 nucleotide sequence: TGCGCCAGCAGCTTGGAGGACAGGGGAGAGACCCAGTACTTC. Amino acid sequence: CASSLEDRGETQYF.

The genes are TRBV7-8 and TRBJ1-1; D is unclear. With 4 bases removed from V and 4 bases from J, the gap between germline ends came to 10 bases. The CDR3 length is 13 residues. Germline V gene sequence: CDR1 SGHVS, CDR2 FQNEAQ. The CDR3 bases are TGTGCCAGCAGCTCCTCTGGCCTCACTGAAGCTTTCTTT. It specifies CASSSSGLTEAFF.

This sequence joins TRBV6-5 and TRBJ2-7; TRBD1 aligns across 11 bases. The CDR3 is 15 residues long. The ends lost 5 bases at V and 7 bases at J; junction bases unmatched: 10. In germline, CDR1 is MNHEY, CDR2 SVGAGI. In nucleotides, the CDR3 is TGTGCCAGCAGTCAACTCGGGACAGGGGGTGGGGAGCAGTACTTC. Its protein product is CASSQLGTGGGEQYF.

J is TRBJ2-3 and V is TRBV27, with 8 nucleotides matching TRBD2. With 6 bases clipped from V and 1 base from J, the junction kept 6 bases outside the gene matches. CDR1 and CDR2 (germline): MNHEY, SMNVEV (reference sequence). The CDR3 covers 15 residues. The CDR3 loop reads CASSLGAGGTDTQYF. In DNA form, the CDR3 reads TGTGCCAGCAGCCTAGGAGCGGGGGGCACAGATACGCAGTATTTT.

The CDR3 coding sequence is TGTGCCAGCGGGAGAGGAGGGAACTATGGCTACACCTTC. Translating it yields CASGRGGNYGYTF. The V and J genes are TRBV2 and TRBJ1-2; D not certain. This CDR3 has 13 amino acids. The V end was cut by 8 bases, the J end by 2 bases, with 12 bases between. Germline CDR1 and CDR2: SNHLY and FYNNEI.